The present T cell receptor beta chain was sequenced within a study of cytomegalovirus exposure and HLA in healthy donors (dated by TCRdb to 2017 to 2019). Background on the whole study: A later analysis indicated that the 120 validation repertoires were generated on the platform also employed for the 650 to 850 repertoires of the first cohort. The study aimed to test whether signatures of past pathogen exposure could be identified by cataloging public T cell receptors. A separate validation cohort of 100 to 150 different subjects was used in addition to the roughly 670-subject first cohort. To predict cytomegalovirus infection status, the study brought together high-throughput TCR immunosequencing, statistical association of individual TCRs with disease status, and machine learning. General study outcomes and caveats: A later analysis had no HLA typing for the validation cohort, so co-occurrence there was scored across all 120 or so repertoires. While some public TCRs were present in many individuals, most TCR sequences turned up only very rarely across donors. The authors suggested that the approach could potentially be generalized to other disease states and immunological phenotypes. A few of the identified cytomegalovirus-associated TCR beta chains were confirmed in vitro to be specific for cytomegalovirus antigens. The study listed 150 to 200 TCR beta chains as associated with cytomegalovirus. The classifier was reported to diagnose cytomegalovirus status with high specificity and sensitivity in both the original cohort and the validation cohort. Subsequent analysis determined that TCRs grouped into clusters in the first cohort also showed a tendency toward co-occurrence across the roughly 110 validation repertoires, and approximately 93% of cluster scores exceeded 0.

Library construction relied on the immunoSEQ multiplex PCR assay. The authors' pipeline ran thus. To diagnose cytomegalovirus status from the catalog of TCR beta chain sequences, a statistical classification framework was built. Imported from immuneACCESS, the table was reduced by TCRdb to in-frame sequences with V and J called. These copies leave out some clones; in studies compared against another copy, an unresolved V gene accounts for under half, and the cause of the remainder is not known. V and J calls plus clone size are reproduced from that table; the DNA served to infer D and trimming. The sample data list 200,000 or so clones, and roughly 82% of these were observed just once. More than 6.5% of the sample goes to the ten largest clones. The donors belonged to the validation cohort of 120 subjects, which was separate from the 666-subject first cohort. With respect to this clone: This receptor's antigen is unknown. Base qualities are missing; no much larger clone stands one base away.

V is cut back by 11 bases and J by 1 base, with 2 bases in the junction unmatched. Reading the germline V gene gives CDR1 SNHLY and CDR2 FYNNEI. From its cysteine to its phenylalanine, the CDR3 spans 12 amino acids. Of the read, only the CDR3 DNA is kept; its 36 bases are in frame from base 1. This TCR was recovered from a man between 18 and 29 years old in good health and CMV-seropositive. The sample was PBMCs. The rearranged segments are TRBV2 and TRBJ2-7, and 10 junction bases match TRBD1. The DNA sequence is given as TGTGCCGGACAGGGGGGATCCTACGAGCAGTACTTC. Its coded protein is CAGQGGSYEQYF.